The 27 T cell receptor beta chains in this list originate from one sample, sequenced in a study of T cell responses to AZD1222 COVID-19 vaccine. The protocol was immunoSEQ multiplex PCR, while the TCRdb copy is restricted to in-frame clones and leaves out a portion. Counted here are 210,000 or so clones, about 92% occurring once; the ten biggest clones make up 0.95% to 1.1%. The sequences come from peripheral blood, collected on day 0 of MenACWY control vaccination. These receptors all stem from an adult in good health.

The gene calls are TRBV12-3 or TRBV12-4 and TRBJ1-1; TRBD1 might be the D (5 bases). V was cut by 5 bases and J by 1 base, with 8 bases left in between. The CDR3 is 13 residues long. This CDR3 reads CASSPGPNTEAFF. In DNA form, the CDR3 reads TGTGCCAGCAGTCCAGGGCCGAACACTGAAGCTTTCTTT.

The sample holds a few counts of this clone. The CDR3 DNA is TGTGCCAGCTCACAACAGGGGACAGCTAACTATGGCTACACCTTC. It yields the protein CASSQQGTANYGYTF. The chain has TRBV18 and TRBJ1-2, with 7 positions matching TRBD1. The germline gives CDR1 KGHSH, CDR2 LQKENI. J lost 0 bases, V lost 4 bases, and 5 bases had no gene match. There are 15 residues in the CDR3.

The chain carries TRBV2 and TRBJ2-7; D is uncertain. Germline assignment: CDR1 SNHLY and CDR2 FYNNEI. Trimming pared 11 bases from V and 3 bases from J, leaving 14 bases between. The CDR3 has 12 amino acids. The CDR3 sequence is CASQESYYEQYF. CDR3 in DNA: TGTGCCTCCCAGGAGTCGTACTACGAGCAGTACTTC.

The chain couples TRBV11-1 to TRBJ2-5, with TRBD2 matching over 10 bases. Germline V gene data show CDR1 as SGHAT and CDR2 as FQDESV (reference sequence). There are 15 residues in the CDR3. After removal of 5 bases from V and 4 bases from J, the junction contained 7 bases not matched to a gene. The CDR3 reads CASSPSGGKGETQYF. The CDR3 region has the DNA TGTGCCAGCAGCCCTAGCGGGGGAAAGGGAGAGACCCAGTACTTC.

This clone was seen a handful of times. The chain combines TRBV15 with TRBJ1-2; weak D call: TRBD1 (5 bases). V lost 1 base to trimming and J lost 5 bases, with 11 bases between them. Germline V gene data show CDR1 as LNHNV and CDR2 as YYDKDF (reference sequence). The CDR3 consists of 14 residues. The CDR3 sequence is CATSRGGQSYGYTF. The CDR3 DNA follows: TGTGCCACCAGCAGAGGCGGACAATCTTATGGCTACACCTTC. The full variable domain, completed using reference TRBV15 and TRBJ1-2, is DAMVIQNPRYQVTQFGKPVTLSCSQTLNHNVMYWYQQKSSQAPKLLFHYYDKDFNNEADTPDNFQSRRPNTSFCFLDIRSPGLGDTAMYLCATSRGGQSYGYTFGSGTRLTVV.

The chain is built from TRBV6-2 or TRBV6-3 and TRBJ1-5; TRBD1 matches at 8 bases. CDR3 length equals 16 residues. CDR1 MNHEY and CDR2 SVGEGT come from the germline V gene. V was pared by 2 bases and J by 2 bases, with 5 bases of the junction left unmatched. CDR3 sequence reads: CASSYLPTGGNQPQHF. DNA for the CDR3: TGTGCCAGCAGTTACCTCCCGACAGGGGGCAATCAGCCCCAGCATTTT.

This clone appeared once. The chain couples TRBV6-5 to TRBJ1-2; unclear D gene. Per the germline V gene, CDR1 is MNHEY and CDR2 is SVGAGI. This CDR3 region has 13 residues. The V and J ends lost 2 bases and 8 bases respectively, with 12 bases between them. As DNA, the CDR3 is TGTGCCAGCAGTTACGCGCCACTCCAAGGCTACACCTTC. Translating gives CASSYAPLQGYTF.

V is TRBV28 and J is TRBJ1-1; weak D call: TRBD1 (5 bases). Germline CDR1 reads MDHEN; CDR2 reads SYDVKM. The CDR3 runs 16 residues. Trimming left V 2 bases short and J 3 bases short, with 16 bases between. CDR3 sequence: CASSLDGGGADTEAFF. The CDR3 DNA reads as TGTGCCAGCAGTTTAGATGGGGGTGGGGCAGACACTGAAGCTTTCTTT.

The genes are TRBV7-9 and TRBJ2-7; D call uncertain. The CDR3 runs 12 residues. V was clipped by 7 bases and J by 5 bases, with 12 bases between them. Per the germline V gene, CDR1 is SEHNR and CDR2 is FQNEAQ (reference sequence). CDR3 sequence: CASTLRGDEQYF. The DNA of the CDR3 is TGTGCCAGCACCCTTCGCGGAGACGAGCAGTACTTC.

The gene calls are TRBV19 and TRBJ2-1; TRBD1 aligns across 7 bases. V was clipped by 7 bases and J by 5 bases; unmatched bases: 11. Germline CDR1 is LNHDA and CDR2 is SQIVND (reference sequence). This CDR3 comprises 15 residues. CDR3 nucleotide sequence: TGTGCCAGTACCCACGGGACAGCAACCAACAATGAGCAGTTCTTC. Residues: CASTHGTATNNEQFF.

This sequence joins TRBV11-2 and TRBJ1-6; 9 bases align to TRBD1. The CDR3 runs to 16 residues. Germline V gene data show CDR1 as SGHAT and CDR2 as FQNNGV. J lost 10 bases, V lost 4 bases, and 11 bases had no gene match. The CDR3 protein is CASSSQTGTGYSPLHF. CDR3 bases: TGTGCCAGCAGCTCGCAGACCGGGACAGGGTACTCACCCCTCCACTTT.

The chain combines TRBV7-9 with TRBJ2-2; no reliable D call. The ends were cut back, 4 bases at V and 5 bases at J, with 8 bases in the middle. Germline V gene sequence: CDR1 SEHNR, CDR2 FQNEAQ (reference sequence). CDR3 length: 13 residues. The CDR3 here is CASSSRETGELFF. CDR3 coding DNA: TGTGCCAGCAGCTCCCGTGAGACCGGGGAGCTGTTTTTT.

The CDR3 DNA is TGTGCCAGTCCCAGGCCGGGGGGGCCGGATACGCAGTATTTT. Protein: CASPRPGGPDTQYF. The chain couples TRBV6-4 to TRBJ2-3; 8 nucleotides agree with TRBD2. The CDR3 spans 14 residues. Germline CDR1 and CDR2: MRHNA and SNTAGT. Trimming cost V 9 bases and J 6 bases; bases outside gene matches: 11.

Only a few counts were recorded for this clone. The chain uses TRBV19 and TRBJ1-2; a weak D match, TRBD1 (6 bases). V lost 8 bases to trimming and J lost 2 bases, with 12 bases between them. The CDR3 is made up of 13 amino acids. Germline CDR1 LNHDA, CDR2 SQIVND (reference sequence). CDR3 in DNA: TGTGCCAGTTCGAGGGGGTCCAACTATGGCTACACCTTC. Translation: CASSRGSNYGYTF.

This sequence joins TRBV2 and TRBJ1-5, with a weak D call TRBD1 (5 bases). The CDR3 has 15 amino acids. The V end was cut by 4 bases, the J end by 4 bases, with 14 bases between. CDR1 is SNHLY and CDR2 is FYNNEI in the germline V gene. The CDR3 loop is CASSGGFGGNQPQHF. In DNA, the CDR3 is TGTGCCAGCAGTGGGGGATTTGGGGGAAATCAGCCCCAGCATTTT.

This chain uses TRBV5-4 with TRBJ1-5, with 7 bases fitting TRBD1. The trim removed 4 bases at V and 3 bases at J, leaving 13 bases unmatched. Looked up from germline, CDR1 is SGHNT and CDR2 is YYREEE (reference sequence). This CDR3 spans 17 amino acids. The CDR3 DNA is TGTGCCAGCAGCATCGACAGGGTGCATGGGTTCAATCAGCCCCAGCATTTT. It yields the protein CASSIDRVHGFNQPQHF.

The chain employs TRBV5-1 and TRBJ2-1; D possibly corresponds to TRBD1 (5 bases). The V end was cut by 1 base, the J end by 5 bases, with 16 bases between. Germline CDR1 SGHRS, CDR2 YFSETQ. The CDR3 extends over 16 amino acids. The CDR3: CASSLKRRAGNNEQFF. The DNA of the CDR3 is TGCGCCAGCAGCTTGAAACGTCGGGCAGGGAACAATGAGCAGTTCTTC.

V usage is TRBV19 and J usage is TRBJ1-5, with 7 positions matching TRBD1. Germline V lookup: CDR1 LNHDA, CDR2 SQIVND (reference sequence). The CDR3 has 17 residues. V shed 7 bases and J 0 bases; nucleotides not matched to a gene: 12. As DNA, the CDR3 is TGTGCCAGTACCACCGACAGGGCGAAAGATAGCAATCAGCCCCAGCATTTT. Translation gives CASTTDRAKDSNQPQHF.

V usage is TRBV18 and J usage is TRBJ2-3; no reliable D call. The CDR3 is 12 amino acids. Germline CDR1 and CDR2: KGHSH and LQKENI. V lost 0 bases and J lost 4, with 2 bases in between. In nucleotides, the CDR3 is TGTGCCAGCTCACCACCCGCAGATACGCAGTATTTT. This gives the protein CASSPPADTQYF.

This clone turned up a few times. The DNA for the CDR3 is TGTGCCACCAGCAGAGATAAGAGTAGCAATCAGCCCCAGCATTTT. This codes for CATSRDKSSNQPQHF. This chain connects TRBV15 to TRBJ1-5; no firm D call. Germline V gene lookup returns CDR1 LNHNV and CDR2 YYDKDF (reference sequence). Trimming removed 0 bases from V and 0 bases from J, with 6 bases in between. The CDR3 consists of 15 residues.

The CDR3 coding sequence is TGTGCCAGCTCACCAGACAGGTTAAACTATGGCTACACCTTC. This codes for CASSPDRLNYGYTF. The rearrangement links TRBV18 to TRBJ1-2; D perhaps matches TRBD1 (6 bases). CDR1 and CDR2 (germline): KGHSH, LQKENI. Trimming pared 2 bases from V and 2 bases from J, leaving 9 bases between. The CDR3 loop spans 14 amino acids.

This clone was detected only once. V usage is TRBV5-1 and J usage is TRBJ2-5; D may be TRBD1 (5 bases). V was cut by 3 bases and J by 4 bases, with 13 bases left in between. The length of the CDR3 is 14 residues. The germline CDR1 and CDR2 sequences are SGHRS and YFSETQ. The CDR3 reads CASSSGLGRETQYF. DNA of the CDR3: TGCGCCAGCAGCTCGGGCCTGGGGCGAGAGACCCAGTACTTC.

V is TRBV12-3 or TRBV12-4 and J is TRBJ1-5; D ambiguous. V was pared by 7 bases and J by 9 bases, with 10 bases between. The CDR3 is 11 residues long. CDR3 sequence (DNA): TGTGCCAGCAATGATGGAACGCCCCAGCATTTT. It translates to CASNDGTPQHF.

Here the CDR3 reads CASSPTSGGWGQYF. The CDR3 DNA reads TGTGCCAGCAGCCCGACTAGCGGGGGTTGGGGGCAGTATTTT. The chain links TRBV3-1 (or the pseudogene TRBV3-2) to TRBJ2-3; 12 bases align to TRBD2. Germline CDR1 is LGHDT and CDR2 is YNNKEL (reference sequence). With V trimmed by 4 bases and J by 11 bases, 7 bases remained unmatched. This CDR3 comprises 14 residues.

The V and J genes are TRBV28 and TRBJ2-1; 8 nucleotides match TRBD2. This CDR3 comprises 15 residues. V lost 4 bases, J lost 4 bases, and 6 bases stayed unmatched. Per germline, CDR1 MDHEN and CDR2 SYDVKM. CDR3 sequence: CASSSLTGGYNEQFF. The CDR3 region has the DNA TGTGCCAGCAGTTCATTAACGGGGGGGTACAATGAGCAGTTCTTC.

The chain has TRBV5-7 and TRBJ1-6, with D hard to call. TRBV5-7 is an open reading frame, and its role is uncertain. The V gene lost 0 bases and the J gene lost 0 bases, with 4 bases spanning the gap. The CDR3 is 15 amino acids. The CDR3 loop is CASSLGGSYNSPLHF. In DNA, the CDR3 is TGTGCCAGCAGCTTGGGAGGCTCCTATAATTCACCCCTCCACTTT.

This rearrangement joins TRBV11-2 to TRBJ1-2; D is uncertain. This CDR3 has 14 residues. Germline CDR1 reads SGHAT; CDR2 reads FQNNGV. Trimming took 2 bases from V and 0 from J, leaving 7 bases between them. DNA of the CDR3: TGTGCCAGCAGCTTACACCCAGCTAACTATGGCTACACCTTC. Protein: CASSLHPANYGYTF.